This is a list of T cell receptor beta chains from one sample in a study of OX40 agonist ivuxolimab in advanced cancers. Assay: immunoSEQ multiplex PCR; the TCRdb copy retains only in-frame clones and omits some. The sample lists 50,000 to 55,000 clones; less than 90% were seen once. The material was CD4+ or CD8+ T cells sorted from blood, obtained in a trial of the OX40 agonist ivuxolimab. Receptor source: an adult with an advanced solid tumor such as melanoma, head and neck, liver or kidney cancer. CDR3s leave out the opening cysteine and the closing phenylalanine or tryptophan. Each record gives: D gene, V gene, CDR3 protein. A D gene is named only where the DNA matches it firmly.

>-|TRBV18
ASSRNGVGAAT
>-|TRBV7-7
ASLRQGGRLNQPQH
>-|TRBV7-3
ASSFGGRTEAF
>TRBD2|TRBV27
ASSLSRTSGLYNEQF
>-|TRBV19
ASMGGPESYEQY
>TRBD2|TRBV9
ASSTDPSGSYEQF
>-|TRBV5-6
ASSLWAPGDTQY
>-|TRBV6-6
ASGSSDGQY
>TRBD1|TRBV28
ASSLPRGRMPYT
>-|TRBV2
ASSVYQNTEAF
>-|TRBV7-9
ASSLATDEQY
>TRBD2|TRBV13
ASSLGGGSGIPTYEQY
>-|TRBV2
ASSEQGGSYEQY
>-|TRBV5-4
ASSSDGDYGYT
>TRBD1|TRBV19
ASAGTGGLNEQY
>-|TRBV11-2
ASSLGPRGDTQY
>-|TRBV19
ASSPGAQSQETQY
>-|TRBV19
ASSIQSNEKLF
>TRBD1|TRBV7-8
ASSTGTGQETQY
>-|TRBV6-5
ASSKTNTEAF
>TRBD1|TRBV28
ASSFSQSGRGFDQPQH
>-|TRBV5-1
ASSQAGGTSEQY
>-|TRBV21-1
ASSKWGVGQGAYEQY
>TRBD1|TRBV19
ASSIEGARRGYT
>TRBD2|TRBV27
ASSLWSSGSSYNEQF
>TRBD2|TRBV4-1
ASSQDSSGRAGELF
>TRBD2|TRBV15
ATSRAPSGLGYEQY
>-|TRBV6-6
ASSGGTVNTGELF
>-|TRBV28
ASSPSIPSETQY
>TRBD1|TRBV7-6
ASSLLGQQNTDTQY
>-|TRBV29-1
SVGRPGGLSTYEQF
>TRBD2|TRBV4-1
ASSQVGSGSNEQF
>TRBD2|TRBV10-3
AISESSGTSYNEQF
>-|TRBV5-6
ASSLRESYSNQPQH
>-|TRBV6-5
ASSSLRGQPQH
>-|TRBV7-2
ASSPRLAKSEETQY
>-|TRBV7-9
ASSGGGTPSTDTQY
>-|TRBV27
ASSFRRGVGYEQY
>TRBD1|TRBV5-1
ASRPSTGNQPQH
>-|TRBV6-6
ASSYAQPYEQY
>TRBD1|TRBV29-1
SAMDRDEKLF
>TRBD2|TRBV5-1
ASSPSGSSYNEQF
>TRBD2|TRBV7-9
ASSDLLAGAAGELF
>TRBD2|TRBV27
ASSPTGTSGGGTQY
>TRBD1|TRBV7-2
ASSLNTGDTGELF
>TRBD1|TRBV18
ASSPPGQGANTEAF
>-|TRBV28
ASSGANSYEQY
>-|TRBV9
ASSGDLTPLREQY
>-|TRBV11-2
ASSLRQTEAF
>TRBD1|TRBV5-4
ASSSPGQISTSTDTQY
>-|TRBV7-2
ASSFMRGGELF
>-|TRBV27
ASSLTGYQETQY
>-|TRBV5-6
ASSLSETSQY